The next 24 T cell receptor beta chains were all read from a single sample in a study of T-cell reconstitution after alpha-beta-depleted transplantation in children. Unique molecular identifiers were used in preparing the TCRbeta library. Each CDR3 protein is one row after TCRdb ran MiXCR on the PCR reads. The sample consists of about 290,000 distinct CDR3 sequences, just over 7.5% of them appearing once. Their recognized antigens are unknown. Findings and caveats of the study: Hyperexpanded clones declined; after one year, newly produced T cells mostly supplied diversity.

This specimen was peripheral blood, taken 360 days after TCRalphabeta/CD19-depleted stem cell transplant. These receptors all come from a female patient between 2 and 15 years old who had a stem cell transplant for Fanconi anemia, so the T cells may come from the graft donor.

This sequence joins TRBV29-1 and TRBJ1-2; the match to TRBD1 covers 9 bases. This CDR3 is 14 amino acids long. Germline-derived CDR1 and CDR2 are SQVTM and ANQGSEA. With V trimmed by 8 bases and J by 8 bases, 15 bases remained unmatched. The CDR3 region has the DNA TGCAGCATTTCTCGAGCCGGGACAGGGAGCGGCTACACCTTC. Protein sequence: CSISRAGTGSGYTF.

This clonotype was observed at least ten times. This rearrangement joins TRBV27 to TRBJ2-7; 12 bases agree with TRBD1. The ends lost 4 bases at V and 2 bases at J; junction bases unmatched: 12. CDR1 is MNHEY and CDR2 is SMNVEV in the germline V gene (reference sequence). The CDR3 is 18 residues long. The CDR3 region has the DNA TGTGCCAGCAGTTCGGCGATTACCCGGGACAGGGGGCCCTACGAGCAGTACTTC. It yields the protein CASSSAITRDRGPYEQYF.

The CDR3 region has the DNA TGTGCCAGCAGTTTTTGGGGGGCTGGTAGTGAAAAACTGTTTTTT. Translating it yields CASSFWGAGSEKLFF. The gene calls are TRBV28 and TRBJ1-4; weak D call: TRBD1 (6 bases). The length of the CDR3 is 15 residues. Germline values: CDR1 MDHEN, CDR2 SYDVKM. V was trimmed by 3 bases and J by 7 bases, leaving 15 bases between them.

This clonotype was counted a few times. V and J are TRBV20-1 and TRBJ2-3; the D is unclear. Trimming took off 5 bases at V and 6 bases at J, with 9 bases between the two ends. The CDR3 runs to 11 residues. CDR1 DFQATT and CDR2 SNEGSKA come from the germline V gene (reference sequence). For the CDR3, the DNA is TGCAGTGCTGGGTGGGGTGATACGCAGTATTTT. Amino acid sequence: CSAGWGDTQYF.

In this sample, this clonotype turned up many times. The chain joins TRBV28 to TRBJ2-5; 7 nucleotides agree with TRBD1. Germline loops: CDR1 MDHEN, CDR2 SYDVKM. The CDR3 totals 16 residues. V shed 2 bases and J 2 bases; nucleotides not matched to a gene: 8. The CDR3 coding sequence is TGTGCCAGCAGTTTAATCCCGGGACAGCCTCAAGAGACCCAGTACTTC. Its protein product is CASSLIPGQPQETQYF. The variable domain in full, completed from reference TRBV28 and TRBJ2-5, reads DVKVTQSSRYLVKRTGEKVFLECVQDMDHENMFWYRQDPGLGLRLIYFSYDVKMKEKGDIPEGYSVSREKKERFSLILESASTNQTSMYLCASSLIPGQPQETQYFGPGTRLLVL.

This clonotype was observed many times. The V and J genes are TRBV6-1 and TRBJ1-4; D is undetermined. Germline V gene sequence: CDR1 MNHNS, CDR2 SASEGT. Trimming removed 2 bases from V and 0 bases from J, with 4 bases in between. CDR3 length equals 14 residues. CDR3 coding DNA: TGTGCCAGCAGTGAAACGGCAACTAATGAAAAACTGTTTTTT. It yields the protein CASSETATNEKLFF.

V gene TRBV28 combines with J gene TRBJ2-7; TRBD1 aligns across 9 bases. Germline V gene sequence: CDR1 MDHEN, CDR2 SYDVKM. This CDR3 comprises 13 residues. V shed 6 bases and J 3 bases; nucleotides not matched to a gene: 3. CDR3: CASRGTGNYEQYF. The CDR3 coding sequence is TGTGCCAGCAGGGGGACAGGGAACTACGAGCAGTACTTC.

The chain links TRBV28 to TRBJ2-1; the match to TRBD2 covers 10 bases. Per germline, CDR1 MDHEN and CDR2 SYDVKM. V shed 8 bases and J 7 bases; nucleotides not matched to a gene: 11. The CDR3 is made up of 15 amino acids. CDR3 loop: CASGYSGRSRNEQFF. DNA for the CDR3: TGTGCCAGCGGGTATAGCGGGAGGTCACGGAATGAGCAGTTCTTC.

This clonotype came up a few times. The chain combines TRBV18 with TRBJ1-1; no reliable D call. This CDR3 is built from 12 residues. V dropped 4 bases and J dropped 11 bases, with 14 bases sitting between them. Germline values: CDR1 KGHSH, CDR2 LQKENI. DNA of the CDR3: TGTGCCAGCTCACTCAAGGTCGGGTCGGCTTTCTTT. It translates to CASSLKVGSAFF.

This clonotype was detected ten times or more. V is TRBV7-9 and J is TRBJ2-3, with TRBD2 identical over 14 bases. The junction had 3 bases not matched to a gene; V was cut back by 6 bases and J by 4 bases. CDR3 length: 15 residues. The germline gives CDR1 SEHNR, CDR2 FQNEAQ (reference sequence). Here the CDR3 reads CASSQGLAGADTQYF. CDR3 nucleotides: TGTGCCAGCAGTCAGGGACTAGCGGGAGCAGATACGCAGTATTTT.

V usage is TRBV29-1 and J usage is TRBJ1-2; the D is unclear. The CDR3 totals 13 residues. Germline V CDR1 and CDR2: SQVTM, ANQGSEA. V was cut by 3 bases and J by 1 base, with 9 bases left in between. CDR3 amino acids: CSVDSLSNYGYTF. In DNA form, the CDR3 reads TGCAGCGTTGATTCCTTAAGTAACTATGGCTACACCTTC. Filled out from reference TRBV29-1 and TRBJ1-2, the complete variable domain reads SAVISQKPSRDICQRGTSLTIQCQVDSQVTMMFWYRQQPGQSLTLIATANQGSEATYESGFVIDKFPISRPNLTFSTLTVSNMSPEDSSIYLCSVDSLSNYGYTFGSGTRLTVV.

As regards this clonotype: This sequence may be a read error, since a much larger clone differs from it by one base. The chain links TRBV12-3 or TRBV12-4 to TRBJ2-5; 10 bases are a match to TRBD2. The CDR3 is 16 residues long. The CDR3 sequence is CAISLDGLAAQETQYF. For the CDR3, the DNA is TGTGCCATCAGTTTGGATGGACTAGCGGCACAAGAGACCCAGTACTTC.

This clonotype was detected ten times or more. This chain connects TRBV29-1 to TRBJ1-4, with D hard to call. CDR1 and CDR2 (germline): SQVTM, ANQGSEA. Deletions cut 5 bases from V and 0 bases from J, with 10 bases between. CDR3 length equals 14 residues. CDR3 sequence (DNA): TGCAGCGTTCAAGTCAGTGCAACTAATGAAAAACTGTTTTTT. Its protein is CSVQVSATNEKLFF.

Ten or more counts support this clonotype. J is TRBJ1-3 and V is TRBV4-2, with D hard to call. Germline V CDR1 and CDR2: LGHNA, YNFKEQ. Trimming stripped 2 bases from V and 0 bases from J, with 8 bases between. CDR3 size: 15 residues. The CDR3 DNA reads TGTGCCAGCAGCCAATCGGTGGTCTCTGGAAACACCATATATTTT. Translated, it gives CASSQSVVSGNTIYF.

There are a few counts of this clonotype. The chain links TRBV12-3 or TRBV12-4 to TRBJ2-3; 10 nucleotides align to TRBD2. The CDR3 consists of 15 residues. The ends lost 7 bases at V and 5 bases at J; junction bases unmatched: 9. The DNA for the CDR3 is TGTGCCAGCAATTACCGGGGACTAGCGCAAGATACGCAGTATTTT. This translates into CASNYRGLAQDTQYF.

This clonotype was detected ten times or more. The chain links TRBV5-1 to TRBJ2-3; D may correspond to TRBD1 or TRBD2 (5 bases each). Germline V lookup: CDR1 SGHRS, CDR2 YFSETQ. The CDR3 spans 15 residues. Trimming stripped 1 base from V and 2 bases from J, with 11 bases between. The DNA of the CDR3 is TGCGCCAGCAGCTTGCAGAGGGGCTTCACAGATACGCAGTATTTT. It yields the protein CASSLQRGFTDTQYF.

This clonotype was seen at least ten times. The V and J genes are TRBV5-1 and TRBJ2-7, with a tentative D call TRBD2 (6 bases). The CDR3 totals 14 residues. V was cut by 5 bases and J by 2 bases, with 14 bases left in between. Germline lookup yields CDR1 SGHRS and CDR2 YFSETQ. In nucleotides, the CDR3 is TGCGCCAGCAGTCGAGCGGGTGACACCTACGAGCAGTACTTC. Translation: CASSRAGDTYEQYF.

This clonotype showed up many times. The chain couples TRBV29-1 to TRBJ2-7, with a tentative D call TRBD1 (6 bases). The V gene lost 5 bases and the J gene lost 0 bases, with 14 bases spanning the gap. Germline CDR1 reads SQVTM; CDR2 reads ANQGSEA. This CDR3 comprises 14 residues. CDR3 in amino acids: CSVSAGESSYEQYF. The CDR3 region has the DNA TGCAGCGTTTCGGCAGGGGAGAGCTCCTACGAGCAGTACTTC.

This clonotype has ten or more counts. The chain recombines TRBV5-5 with TRBJ1-6; no firm D call. This CDR3 is 15 amino acids long. Germline V gene lookup returns CDR1 SGHKS and CDR2 YYEKEE (reference sequence). Trimming left V 4 bases short and J 0 bases short, with 8 bases between. CDR3 in DNA: TGTGCCAGCAGCCCTGGGAGCTCCTATAATTCACCCCTCCACTTT. Its translation: CASSPGSSYNSPLHF.

The sample holds a few counts of this clonotype. The V and J genes are TRBV18 and TRBJ2-6, with D perhaps assigned TRBD1 or TRBD2 (6 bases each). CDR1 KGHSH and CDR2 LQKENI come from the germline V gene. The CDR3 runs to 19 residues. Trimming removed 0 bases at V and 0 bases at J, with 15 bases between. The CDR3 sequence is CASSPPGGLILSGANVLTF. The CDR3 DNA is TGTGCCAGCTCACCACCCGGGGGCCTGATCCTCTCTGGGGCCAACGTCCTGACTTTC.

At least ten counts were recorded for this clonotype. This chain uses TRBV7-9 with TRBJ2-5; no definite D call. V was pared by 7 bases and J by 5 bases, with 14 bases between. Germline loops: CDR1 SEHNR, CDR2 FQNEAQ (reference sequence). The CDR3 is made up of 13 amino acids. The chain's CDR3 is CASTFSGVETQYF. CDR3 DNA sequence: TGTGCCAGCACCTTTTCTGGGGTCGAGACCCAGTACTTC. Full variable domain (outside the CDR3, taken from reference TRBV7-9 and TRBJ2-5): DTGVSQNPRHKITKRGQNVTFRCDPISEHNRLYWYRQTLGQGPEFLTYFQNEAQLEKSRLLSDRFSAERPKGSFSTLEIQRTEQGDSAMYLCASTFSGVETQYFGPGTRLLVL.

This clonotype was detected only a few times. The V gene is TRBV5-1, the J gene TRBJ1-1, with D tentatively TRBD1 (6 bases). This CDR3 spans 13 amino acids. Between the trimmed V and J ends, which lost 2 bases and 8 bases, there was a span of 13 bases. The V gene's germline CDR1 is SGHRS and CDR2 YFSETQ. The CDR3 DNA follows: TGCGCCAGCAGCTTCTCAGGGGCGGAGGAAGCTTTCTTT. Its protein product is CASSFSGAEEAFF.

This clonotype was observed a few times. V and J are TRBV14 and TRBJ1-1; a weak D match, TRBD1 (5 bases). CDR3 length: 14 residues. Germline CDR1 reads SGHDN; CDR2 reads FVKESK. Trimming pared 4 bases from V and 8 bases from J, leaving 17 bases between. In DNA form, the CDR3 reads TGTGCCAGCAGCCCATTCGGGGGGGAAGGAGAAGCTTTCTTT. Its protein product is CASSPFGGEGEAFF.

J is TRBJ1-1 and V is TRBV14; the D is unclear. Germline V lookup: CDR1 SGHDN, CDR2 FVKESK. V was pared by 3 bases and J by 3 bases, with 8 bases between. The CDR3 is made up of 13 amino acids. CDR3 coding DNA: TGTGCCAGCAGCCAGGAGGAAGACACTGAAGCTTTCTTT. Translating it yields CASSQEEDTEAFF.